The 2 T cell receptor beta chains below all came from one sample that was sequenced in a study of control samples from healthy donors and cancer patients. Clones were read by immunoSEQ multiplex PCR, and TCRdb kept only the in-frame ones, dropping some. Here the sample spans some 73,000 clones, 90% to 95% being singletons. What was sequenced was blood. The origin of the receptors is a woman aged 40 to 50 in good health.

This chain links TRBV7-8 with TRBJ2-1; D unresolved. CDR1 is SGHVS, CDR2 FQNEAQ, per germline. The CDR3 consists of 13 residues. Between the trimmed V and J ends, which lost 7 bases and 6 bases, there was a span of 13 bases. The CDR3 region has the DNA TGTGCCAGCACCCAACGCGCCGTCAATGAGCAGTTCTTC. Protein product: CASTQRAVNEQFF.

The chain links TRBV13 to TRBJ2-7; no clear D gene. The CDR3 covers 16 residues. V was cut by 6 bases and J by 5 bases, with 23 bases left in between. Germline V gene sequence: CDR1 PRHDT, CDR2 FYEKMQ (reference sequence). The CDR3 reads CASSTRMVALRDEQYF. For the CDR3, the DNA is TGTGCCAGCAGTACCAGGATGGTCGCTCTACGGGACGAGCAGTACTTC.